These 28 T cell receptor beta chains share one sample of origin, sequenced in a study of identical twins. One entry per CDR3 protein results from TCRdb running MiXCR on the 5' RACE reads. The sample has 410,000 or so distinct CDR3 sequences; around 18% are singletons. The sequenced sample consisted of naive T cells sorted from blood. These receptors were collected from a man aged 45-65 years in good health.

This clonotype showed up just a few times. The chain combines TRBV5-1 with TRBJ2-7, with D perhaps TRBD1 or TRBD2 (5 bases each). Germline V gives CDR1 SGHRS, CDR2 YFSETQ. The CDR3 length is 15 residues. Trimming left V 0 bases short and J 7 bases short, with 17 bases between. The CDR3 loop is CASSLVAGSSGEQYF. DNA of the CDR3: TGCGCCAGCAGCTTGGTAGCAGGGAGTTCCGGGGAGCAGTACTTC.

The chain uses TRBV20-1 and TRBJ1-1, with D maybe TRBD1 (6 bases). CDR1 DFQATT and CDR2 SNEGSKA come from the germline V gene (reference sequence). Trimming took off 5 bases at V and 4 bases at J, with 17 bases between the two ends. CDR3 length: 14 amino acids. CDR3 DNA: TGCAGTGCTCACAGAGTGGGGGGCGGCACTGAAGCTTTCTTT. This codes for CSAHRVGGGTEAFF.

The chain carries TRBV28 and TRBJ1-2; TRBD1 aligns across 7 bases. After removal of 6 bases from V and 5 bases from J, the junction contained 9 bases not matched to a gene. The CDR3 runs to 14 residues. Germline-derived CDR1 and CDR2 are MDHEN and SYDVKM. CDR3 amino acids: CASRTGQMSYGYTF. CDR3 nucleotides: TGTGCCAGCAGGACGGGACAGATGTCGTATGGCTACACCTTC.

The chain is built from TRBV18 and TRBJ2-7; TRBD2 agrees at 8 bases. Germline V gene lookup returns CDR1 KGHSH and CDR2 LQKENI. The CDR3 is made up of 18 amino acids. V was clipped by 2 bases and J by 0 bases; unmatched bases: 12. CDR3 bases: TGTGCCAGCTCACCAACTCCCAGGGTTAGCGGGGCCTCCTACGAGCAGTACTTC. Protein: CASSPTPRVSGASYEQYF.

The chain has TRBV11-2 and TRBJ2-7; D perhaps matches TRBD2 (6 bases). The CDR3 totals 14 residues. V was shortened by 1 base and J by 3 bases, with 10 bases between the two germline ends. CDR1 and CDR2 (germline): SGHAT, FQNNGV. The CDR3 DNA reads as TGTGCCAGCAGCTTAGGAGGGAGGAACTACGAGCAGTACTTC. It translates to CASSLGGRNYEQYF.

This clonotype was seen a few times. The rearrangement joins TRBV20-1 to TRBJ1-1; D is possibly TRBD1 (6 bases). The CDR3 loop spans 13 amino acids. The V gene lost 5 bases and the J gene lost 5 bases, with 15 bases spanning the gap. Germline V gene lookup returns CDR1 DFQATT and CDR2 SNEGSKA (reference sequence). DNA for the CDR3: TGCAGTGCTGGGGCCAAGGGGGGGACTGAAGCTTTCTTT. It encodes CSAGAKGGTEAFF.

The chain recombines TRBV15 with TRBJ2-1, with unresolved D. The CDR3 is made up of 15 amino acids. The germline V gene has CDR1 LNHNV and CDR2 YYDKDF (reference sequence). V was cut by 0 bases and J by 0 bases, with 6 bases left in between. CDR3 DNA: TGTGCCACCAGCAGAGAACGTAGCTCCTACAATGAGCAGTTCTTC. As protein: CATSRERSSYNEQFF. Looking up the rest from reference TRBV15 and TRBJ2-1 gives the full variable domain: DAMVIQNPRYQVTQFGKPVTLSCSQTLNHNVMYWYQQKSSQAPKLLFHYYDKDFNNEADTPDNFQSRRPNTSFCFLDIRSPGLGDTAMYLCATSRERSSYNEQFFGPGTRLTVL.

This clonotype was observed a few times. The CDR3 sequence is CASSQDLGQYYGYTF. CDR3 DNA: TGCGCCAGCAGCCAAGATCTTGGACAGTACTATGGCTACACCTTC. The rearrangement uses TRBV4-3 and TRBJ1-2; TRBD1 might be the D (6 bases). V was trimmed by 0 bases and J by 3 bases, leaving 11 bases between them. Per the germline V gene, CDR1 is LGHNA and CDR2 is YSLEER. This CDR3 has 15 amino acids.

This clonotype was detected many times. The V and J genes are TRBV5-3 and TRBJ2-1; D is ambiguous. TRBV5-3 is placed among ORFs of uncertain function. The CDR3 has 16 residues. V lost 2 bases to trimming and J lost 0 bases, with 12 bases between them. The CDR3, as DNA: TGTGCCAGAAGCTTTGGGGTCCCGAGCTCCTACAATGAGCAGTTCTTC. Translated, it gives CARSFGVPSSYNEQFF.

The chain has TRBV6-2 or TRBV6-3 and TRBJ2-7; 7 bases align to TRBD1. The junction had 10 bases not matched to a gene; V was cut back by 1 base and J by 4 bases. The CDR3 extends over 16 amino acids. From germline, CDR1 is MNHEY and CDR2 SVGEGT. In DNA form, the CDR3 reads TGTGCCAGCAGTTACTTGGACCCGGGACAGATGTACGAGCAGTACTTC. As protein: CASSYLDPGQMYEQYF.

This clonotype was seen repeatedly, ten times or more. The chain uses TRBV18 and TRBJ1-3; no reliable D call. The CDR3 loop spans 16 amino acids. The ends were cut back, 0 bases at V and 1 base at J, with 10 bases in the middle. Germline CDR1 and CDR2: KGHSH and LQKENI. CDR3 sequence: CASSPPFEGSGNTIYF. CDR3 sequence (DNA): TGTGCCAGCTCACCACCCTTCGAGGGTTCTGGAAACACCATATATTTT. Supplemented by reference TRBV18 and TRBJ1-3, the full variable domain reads NAGVMQNPRHLVRRRGQEARLRCSPMKGHSHVYWYRQLPEEGLKFMVYLQKENIIDESGMPKERFSAEFPKEGPSILRIQQVVRGDSAAYFCASSPPFEGSGNTIYFGEGSWLTVV.

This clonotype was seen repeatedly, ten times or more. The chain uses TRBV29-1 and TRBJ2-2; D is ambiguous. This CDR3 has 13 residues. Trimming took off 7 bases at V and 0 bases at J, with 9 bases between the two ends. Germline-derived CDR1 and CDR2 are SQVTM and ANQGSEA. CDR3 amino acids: CSAMEANTGELFF. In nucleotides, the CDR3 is TGCAGCGCGATGGAAGCGAACACCGGGGAGCTGTTTTTT.

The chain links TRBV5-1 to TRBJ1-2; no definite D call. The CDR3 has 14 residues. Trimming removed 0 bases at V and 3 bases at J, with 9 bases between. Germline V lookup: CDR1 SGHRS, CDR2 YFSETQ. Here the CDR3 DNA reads TGCGCCAGCAGCTTGGTTGGCCAACACTATGGCTACACCTTC. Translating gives CASSLVGQHYGYTF.

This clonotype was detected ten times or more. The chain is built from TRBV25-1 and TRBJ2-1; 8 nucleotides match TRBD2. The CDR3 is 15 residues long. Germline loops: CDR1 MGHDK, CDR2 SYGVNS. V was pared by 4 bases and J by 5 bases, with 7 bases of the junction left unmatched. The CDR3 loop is CASSVLYSGNNEQFF. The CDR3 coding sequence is TGTGCCAGCAGTGTCCTCTATAGCGGGAACAATGAGCAGTTCTTC. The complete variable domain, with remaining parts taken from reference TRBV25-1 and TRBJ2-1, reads EADIYQTPRYLVIGTGKKITLECSQTMGHDKMYWYQQDPGMELHLIHYSYGVNSTEKGDLSSESTVSRIRTEHFPLTLESARPSHTSQYLCASSVLYSGNNEQFFGPGTRLTVL.

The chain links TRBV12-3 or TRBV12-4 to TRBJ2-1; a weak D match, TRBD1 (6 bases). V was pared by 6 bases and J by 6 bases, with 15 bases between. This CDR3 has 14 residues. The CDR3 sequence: CASRLQGTLNEQFF. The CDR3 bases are TGTGCCAGCAGATTACAGGGTACACTCAATGAGCAGTTCTTC.

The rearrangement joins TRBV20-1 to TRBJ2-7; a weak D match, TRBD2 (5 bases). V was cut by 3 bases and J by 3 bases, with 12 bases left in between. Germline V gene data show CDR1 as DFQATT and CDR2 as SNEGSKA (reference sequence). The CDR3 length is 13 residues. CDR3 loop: CSASVRGNYEQYF. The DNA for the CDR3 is TGCAGTGCTAGTGTCCGGGGTAACTACGAGCAGTACTTC.

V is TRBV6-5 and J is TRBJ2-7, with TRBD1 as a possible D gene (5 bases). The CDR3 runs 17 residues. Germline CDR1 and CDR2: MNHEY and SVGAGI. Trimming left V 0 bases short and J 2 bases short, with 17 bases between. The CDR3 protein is CASSYSEPGPGTYEQYF. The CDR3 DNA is TGTGCCAGCAGTTACTCCGAACCGGGCCCAGGGACCTACGAGCAGTACTTC.

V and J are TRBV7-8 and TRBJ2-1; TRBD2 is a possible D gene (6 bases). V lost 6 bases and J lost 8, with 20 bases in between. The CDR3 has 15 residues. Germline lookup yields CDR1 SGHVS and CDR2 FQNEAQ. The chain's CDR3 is CASRSSGLALDEQFF. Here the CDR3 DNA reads TGTGCCAGCAGAAGTAGCGGACTCGCGTTGGATGAGCAGTTCTTC. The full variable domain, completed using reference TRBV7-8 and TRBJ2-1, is GAGVSQSPRYKVAKRGQDVALRCDPISGHVSLFWYQQALGQGPEFLTYFQNEAQLDKSGLPSDRFFAERPEGSVSTLKIQRTQQEDSAVYLCASRSSGLALDEQFFGPGTRLTVL.

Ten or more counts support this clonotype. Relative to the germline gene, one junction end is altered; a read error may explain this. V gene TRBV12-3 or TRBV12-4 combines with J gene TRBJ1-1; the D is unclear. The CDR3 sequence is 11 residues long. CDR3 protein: CASSLAGGHIF. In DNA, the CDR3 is TGTGCCAGCAGTTTAGCCGGCGGGCACATCTTT.

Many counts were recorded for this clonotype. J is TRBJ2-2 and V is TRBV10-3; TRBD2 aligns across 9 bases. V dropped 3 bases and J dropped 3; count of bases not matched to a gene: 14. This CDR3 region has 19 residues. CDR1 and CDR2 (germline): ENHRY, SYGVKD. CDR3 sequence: CAISDPTGASGIYTGELFF. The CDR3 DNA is TGTGCCATCAGTGACCCCACTGGGGCTAGCGGGATATACACCGGGGAGCTGTTTTTT.

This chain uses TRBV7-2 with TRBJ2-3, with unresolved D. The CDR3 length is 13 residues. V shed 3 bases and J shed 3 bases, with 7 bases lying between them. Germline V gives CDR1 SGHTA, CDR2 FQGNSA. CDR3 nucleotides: TGTGCCAGCAGCTTGTCCATAACAGATACGCAGTATTTT. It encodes CASSLSITDTQYF. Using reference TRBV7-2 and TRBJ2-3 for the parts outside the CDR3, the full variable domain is GAGVSQSPSNKVTEKGKDVELRCDPISGHTALYWYRQSLGQGLEFLIYFQGNSAPDKSGLPSDRFSAERTGGSVSTLTIQRTQQEDSAVYLCASSLSITDTQYFGPGTRLTVL.

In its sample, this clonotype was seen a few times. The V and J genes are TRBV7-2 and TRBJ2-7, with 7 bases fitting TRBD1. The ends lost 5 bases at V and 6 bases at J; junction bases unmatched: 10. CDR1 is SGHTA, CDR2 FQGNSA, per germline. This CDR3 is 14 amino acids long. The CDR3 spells CASSPRTGSFEQYF. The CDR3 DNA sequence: TGTGCCAGCAGCCCACGGACAGGTAGTTTCGAGCAGTACTTC.

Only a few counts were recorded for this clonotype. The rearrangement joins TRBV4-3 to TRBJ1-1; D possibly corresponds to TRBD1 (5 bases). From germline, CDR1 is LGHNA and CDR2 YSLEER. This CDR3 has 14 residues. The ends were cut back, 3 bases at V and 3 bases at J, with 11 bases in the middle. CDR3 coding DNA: TGCGCCAGCAGCCAGGTACCGGGGGACACTGAAGCTTTCTTT. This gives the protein CASSQVPGDTEAFF.

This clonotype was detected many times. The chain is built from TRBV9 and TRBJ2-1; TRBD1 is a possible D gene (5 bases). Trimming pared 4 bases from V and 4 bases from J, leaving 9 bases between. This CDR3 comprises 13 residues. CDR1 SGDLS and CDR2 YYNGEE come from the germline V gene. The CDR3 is CASSPRQYNEQFF. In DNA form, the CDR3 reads TGTGCCAGCAGCCCTCGACAGTACAATGAGCAGTTCTTC.

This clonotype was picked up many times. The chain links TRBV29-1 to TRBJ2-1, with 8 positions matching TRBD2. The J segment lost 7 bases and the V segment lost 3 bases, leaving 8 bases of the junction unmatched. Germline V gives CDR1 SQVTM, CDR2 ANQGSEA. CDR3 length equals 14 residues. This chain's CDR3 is CSVETGRAMNEQFF. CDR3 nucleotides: TGCAGCGTTGAGACCGGGAGGGCCATGAATGAGCAGTTCTTC.

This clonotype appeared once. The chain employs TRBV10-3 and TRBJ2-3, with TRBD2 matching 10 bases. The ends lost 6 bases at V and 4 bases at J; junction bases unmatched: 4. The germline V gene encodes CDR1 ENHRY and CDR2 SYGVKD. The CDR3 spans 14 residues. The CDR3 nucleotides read TGTGCCATCAGGAATAGCGGGGGGTCAGATACGCAGTATTTT. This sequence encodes CAIRNSGGSDTQYF.

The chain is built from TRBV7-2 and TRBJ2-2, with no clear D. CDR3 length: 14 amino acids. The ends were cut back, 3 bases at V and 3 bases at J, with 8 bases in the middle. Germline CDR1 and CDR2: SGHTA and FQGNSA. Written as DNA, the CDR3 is TGTGCCAGCAGCTTGGCATGGGACACCGGGGAGCTGTTTTTT. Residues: CASSLAWDTGELFF.

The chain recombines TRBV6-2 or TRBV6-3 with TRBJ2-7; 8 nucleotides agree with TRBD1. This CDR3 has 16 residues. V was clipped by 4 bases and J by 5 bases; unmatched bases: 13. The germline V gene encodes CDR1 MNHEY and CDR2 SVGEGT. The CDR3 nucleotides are TGTGCCAGCAGTTGGACGAAAGACAGGGGATGGGACGAGCAGTACTTC. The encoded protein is CASSWTKDRGWDEQYF.